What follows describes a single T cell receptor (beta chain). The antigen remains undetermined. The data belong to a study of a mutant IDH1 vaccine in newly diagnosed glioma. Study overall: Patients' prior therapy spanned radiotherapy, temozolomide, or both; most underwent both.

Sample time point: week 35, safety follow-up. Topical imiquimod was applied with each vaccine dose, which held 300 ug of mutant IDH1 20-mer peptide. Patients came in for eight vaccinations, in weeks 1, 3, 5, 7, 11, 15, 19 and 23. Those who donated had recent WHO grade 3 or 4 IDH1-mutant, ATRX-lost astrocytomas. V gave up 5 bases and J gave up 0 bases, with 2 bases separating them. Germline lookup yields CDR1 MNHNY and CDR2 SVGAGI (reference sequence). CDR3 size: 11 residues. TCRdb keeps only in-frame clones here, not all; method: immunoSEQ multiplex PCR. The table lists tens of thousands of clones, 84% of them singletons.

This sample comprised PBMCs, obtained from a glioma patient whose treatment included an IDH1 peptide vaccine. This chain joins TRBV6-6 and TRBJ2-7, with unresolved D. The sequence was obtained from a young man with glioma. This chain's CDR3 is CASSGSYEQYF. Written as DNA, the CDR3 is TGTGCCAGCAGTGGCTCCTACGAGCAGTACTTC.